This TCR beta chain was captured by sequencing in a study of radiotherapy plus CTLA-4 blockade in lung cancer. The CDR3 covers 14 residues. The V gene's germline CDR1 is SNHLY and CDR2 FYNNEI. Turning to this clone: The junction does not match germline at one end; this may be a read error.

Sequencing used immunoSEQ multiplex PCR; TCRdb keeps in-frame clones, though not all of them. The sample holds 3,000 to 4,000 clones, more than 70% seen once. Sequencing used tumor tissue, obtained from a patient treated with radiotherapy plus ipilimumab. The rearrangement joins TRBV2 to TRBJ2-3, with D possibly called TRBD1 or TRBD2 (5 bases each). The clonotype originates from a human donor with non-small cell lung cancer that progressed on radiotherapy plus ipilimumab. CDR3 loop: CTSVRDRSTDTQYF. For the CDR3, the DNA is TGTACCAGCGTACGGGACCGGAGCACAGATACGCAGTATTTT.